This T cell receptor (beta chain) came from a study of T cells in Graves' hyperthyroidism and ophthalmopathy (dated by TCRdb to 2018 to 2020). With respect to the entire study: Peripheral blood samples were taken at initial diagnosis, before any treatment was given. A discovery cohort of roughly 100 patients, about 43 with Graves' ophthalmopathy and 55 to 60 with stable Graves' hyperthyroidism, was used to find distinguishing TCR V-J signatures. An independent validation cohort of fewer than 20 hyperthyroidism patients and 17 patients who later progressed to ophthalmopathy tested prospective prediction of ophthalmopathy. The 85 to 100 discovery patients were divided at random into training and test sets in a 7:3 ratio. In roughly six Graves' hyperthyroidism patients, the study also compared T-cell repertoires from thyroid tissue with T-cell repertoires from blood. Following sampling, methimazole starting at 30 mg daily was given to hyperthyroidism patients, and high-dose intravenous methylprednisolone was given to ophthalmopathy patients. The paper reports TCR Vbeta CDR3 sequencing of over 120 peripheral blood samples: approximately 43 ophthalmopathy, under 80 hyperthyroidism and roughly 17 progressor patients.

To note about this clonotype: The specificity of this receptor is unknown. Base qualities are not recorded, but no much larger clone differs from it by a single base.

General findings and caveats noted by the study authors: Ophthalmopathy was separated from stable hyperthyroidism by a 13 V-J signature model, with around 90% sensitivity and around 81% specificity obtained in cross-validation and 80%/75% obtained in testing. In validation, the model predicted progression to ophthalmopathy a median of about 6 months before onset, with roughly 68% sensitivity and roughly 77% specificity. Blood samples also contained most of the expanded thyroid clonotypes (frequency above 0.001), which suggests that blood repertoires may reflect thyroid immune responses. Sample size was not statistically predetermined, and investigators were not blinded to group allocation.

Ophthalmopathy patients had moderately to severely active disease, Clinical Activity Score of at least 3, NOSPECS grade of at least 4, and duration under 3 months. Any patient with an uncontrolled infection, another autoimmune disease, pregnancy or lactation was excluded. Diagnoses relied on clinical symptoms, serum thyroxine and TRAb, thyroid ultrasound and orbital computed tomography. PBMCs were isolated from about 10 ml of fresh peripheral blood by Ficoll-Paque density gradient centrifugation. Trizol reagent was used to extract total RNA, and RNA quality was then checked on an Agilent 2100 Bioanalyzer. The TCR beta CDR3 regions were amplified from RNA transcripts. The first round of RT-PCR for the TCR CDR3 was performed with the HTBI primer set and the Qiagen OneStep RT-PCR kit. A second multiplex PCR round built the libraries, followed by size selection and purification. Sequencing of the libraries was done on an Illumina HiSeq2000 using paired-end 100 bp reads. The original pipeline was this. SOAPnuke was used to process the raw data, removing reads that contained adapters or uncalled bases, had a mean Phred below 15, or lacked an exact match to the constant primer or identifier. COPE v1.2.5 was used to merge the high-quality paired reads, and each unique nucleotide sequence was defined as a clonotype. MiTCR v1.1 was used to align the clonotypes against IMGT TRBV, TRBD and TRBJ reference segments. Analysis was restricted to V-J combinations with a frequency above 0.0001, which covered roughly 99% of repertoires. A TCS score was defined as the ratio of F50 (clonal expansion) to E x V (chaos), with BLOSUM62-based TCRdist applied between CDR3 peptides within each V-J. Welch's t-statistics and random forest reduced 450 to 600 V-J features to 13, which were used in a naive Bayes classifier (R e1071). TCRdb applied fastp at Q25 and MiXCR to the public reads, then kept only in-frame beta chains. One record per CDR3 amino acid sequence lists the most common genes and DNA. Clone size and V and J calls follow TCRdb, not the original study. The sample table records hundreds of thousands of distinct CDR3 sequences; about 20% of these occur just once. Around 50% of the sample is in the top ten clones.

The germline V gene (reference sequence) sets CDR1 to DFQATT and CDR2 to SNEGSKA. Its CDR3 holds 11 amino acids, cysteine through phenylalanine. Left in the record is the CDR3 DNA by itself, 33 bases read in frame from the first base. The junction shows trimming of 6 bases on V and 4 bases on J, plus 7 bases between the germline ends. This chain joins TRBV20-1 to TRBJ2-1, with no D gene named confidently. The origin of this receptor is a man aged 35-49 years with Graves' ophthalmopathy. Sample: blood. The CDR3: CSADGYNEQFF. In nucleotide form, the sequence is TGCAGTGCCGACGGGTACAATGAGCAGTTCTTC.